These 10 T cell receptor beta chains were sequenced from one sample in a study of immune evolution from preneoplasia to lung adenocarcinoma. TCRdb's table, derived via immunoSEQ multiplex PCR, lists solely in-frame clones and lacks some. The repertoire holds around 6,000 clones, with approximately 80% as singletons. Sequencing was carried out using FFPE minimally invasive lung adenocarcinoma tissue. These receptors were collected from a person aged 55-80 years with lung adenocarcinoma.

The chain combines TRBV6-5 with TRBJ2-5; D might be TRBD1 (5 bases). V was clipped by 3 bases and J by 5 bases, with 13 bases between them. The CDR3 runs to 14 residues. Germline values: CDR1 MNHEY, CDR2 SVGAGI. This chain's CDR3 is CASSYVQGGETQYF. The CDR3 nucleotides are TGTGCCAGCAGTTATGTCCAGGGTGGGGAGACCCAGTACTTC.

This clone came up once. The rearrangement joins TRBV7-9 to TRBJ1-1; 7 nucleotides line up with TRBD1. V was clipped by 1 base and J by 11 bases; unmatched bases: 4. CDR3 length equals 12 residues. Germline V CDR1 and CDR2: SEHNR, FQNEAQ (reference sequence). CDR3 in amino acids: CASSLGQGNAFF. CDR3 bases: TGTGCCAGCAGCTTAGGACAGGGTAACGCTTTCTTT.

The chain recombines TRBV5-1 with TRBJ2-3; 10 bases match TRBD1. The V gene end was trimmed by 5 bases and the J gene end by 4 bases; junction bases not matched to a gene: 4. Looked up from germline, CDR1 is SGHRS and CDR2 is YFSETQ. The CDR3 consists of 14 residues. CDR3 coding DNA: TGCGCCAGCAGAGCTGGACAGGGGGCAGATACGCAGTATTTT. It encodes CASRAGQGADTQYF.

The V gene is TRBV10-2, the J gene TRBJ1-2; possible D gene TRBD1, 6 bases. V lost 8 bases, J lost 5 bases, and 12 bases lay in between. Germline V gene data show CDR1 as WSHSY and CDR2 as SAAADI. The CDR3 runs 12 residues. CDR3 sequence reads: CASAEQGYGYTF. The CDR3 bases are TGCGCCAGCGCCGAACAGGGTTATGGCTACACCTTC.

V and J are TRBV5-1 and TRBJ1-4, with a tentative D call TRBD1 (5 bases). This CDR3 is 15 amino acids long. Germline V gene sequence: CDR1 SGHRS, CDR2 YFSETQ. V was cut by 2 bases and J by 2 bases, with 10 bases left in between. CDR3 coding DNA: TGCGCCAGCAGCTTAGGAGGGGTCACTAATGAAAAACTGTTTTTT. This codes for CASSLGGVTNEKLFF. The full variable domain, completed using reference TRBV5-1 and TRBJ1-4, is KAGVTQTPRYLIKTRGQQVTLSCSPISGHRSVSWYQQTPGQGLQFLFEYFSETQRNKGNFPGRFSGRQFSNSRSEMNVSTLELGDSALYLCASSLGGVTNEKLFFGSGTQLSVL.

The chain links TRBV19 to TRBJ2-1, with D perhaps given as TRBD1 or TRBD2 (6 bases each). Germline CDR1 is LNHDA and CDR2 is SQIVND (reference sequence). The germline V and J ends were trimmed by 10 bases and 7 bases, with 11 bases remaining between them. The CDR3 contains 11 residues. The CDR3 here is CAIGGGNEQFF. Written as DNA, the CDR3 is TGTGCCATAGGAGGGGGAAATGAGCAGTTCTTC.

This clone has a single count. The chain joins TRBV11-3 to TRBJ2-7; unclear D gene. V lost 4 bases and J 5 bases, leaving 15 bases between the germline ends. The germline CDR1 and CDR2 sequences are SGHNT and YENEEA. The CDR3 sequence is 14 residues long. This CDR3 is CASSSGPLDHEQYF. CDR3 DNA sequence: TGTGCCAGCAGCTCTGGCCCCCTAGACCACGAGCAGTACTTC.

This chain connects TRBV5-1 to TRBJ2-1; 11 nucleotides match TRBD2. Unmatched junction bases numbered 12, after V lost 1 base and J lost 0 bases. This CDR3 has 20 residues. The V gene's germline CDR1 is SGHRS and CDR2 YFSETQ. This CDR3 is CASSLPSGRTIPSSYNEQFF. In nucleotides, the CDR3 is TGCGCCAGCAGCTTGCCTAGCGGGAGGACTATCCCGAGCTCCTACAATGAGCAGTTCTTC.

Concerning this clone itself: Relative to the germline gene, one junction end is altered; a read error may explain this. V usage is TRBV7-7 and J usage is TRBJ2-7; TRBD1 aligns across 8 bases. Germline assignment: CDR1 SSHAT and CDR2 FNYEAQ (reference sequence). CDR3 length: 15 amino acids. The CDR3 sequence is CASSLGPGQVYEQYF. In DNA, the CDR3 is TGTGCTAGCAGCTTAGGACCGGGACAGGTCTACGAGCAGTACTTC.

This chain links TRBV7-9 with TRBJ2-1, with D perhaps matching TRBD1 or TRBD2 (5 bases each). The CDR3 has 16 amino acids. Deletions cut 3 bases from V and 2 bases from J, with 14 bases between. Germline CDR1 reads SEHNR; CDR2 reads FQNEAQ (reference sequence). This CDR3 is CASSFGPGSTYNEQFF. CDR3 sequence (DNA): TGTGCCAGCAGCTTCGGCCCAGGGAGTACCTACAATGAGCAGTTCTTC.